The 5 T cell receptor beta chains below were found in one sample sequenced in a study of CXCR3 chemokines and chemotherapy response in bladder cancer. TCRdb passed the PCR reads through MiXCR, listing each CDR3 protein once. The repertoire holds some 3,500 distinct CDR3 sequences, roughly 26% seen once, with roughly 15% in the top ten. This specimen was taken from a patient whose treatment included neoadjuvant chemotherapy. The receptors come from a human donor with bladder cancer that did not respond to neoadjuvant chemotherapy.

By sample share, this clonotype is medium-sized (0.01 to 0.1%). V gene TRBV6-2 or TRBV6-3 combines with J gene TRBJ2-3; no reliable D call. Germline CDR1 reads MNHEY; CDR2 reads SVGEGT. V shed 4 bases and J shed 0 bases, with 14 bases lying between them. The CDR3 length is 16 residues. The CDR3 protein is CASSSSFRASTDTQYF. Written as DNA, the CDR3 is TGTGCCAGCAGTTCCTCTTTTAGGGCTAGCACAGATACGCAGTATTTT.

This clonotype showed up many times. The J gene is TRBJ2-3, the V gene TRBV12-5; D unresolved. The CDR3 consists of 15 residues. V was trimmed by 3 bases and J by 2 bases, leaving 12 bases between them. Germline V gene lookup returns CDR1 LGHNT and CDR2 FRNRAP. In DNA, the CDR3 is TGTGCTAGTGGTTTTGGTGGCACCGACACAGATACGCAGTATTTT. This codes for CASGFGGTDTDTQYF.

By frequency in the sample, this clonotype is medium-sized. The chain joins TRBV29-1 to TRBJ2-7, with a tentative D call TRBD2 (6 bases). The germline V and J ends were trimmed by 2 bases and 6 bases, with 11 bases remaining between them. Germline CDR1 reads SQVTM; CDR2 reads ANQGSEA. The CDR3 is 12 residues long. CDR3 amino acids: CSVESGGGEQYF. The CDR3 nucleotides are TGCAGCGTTGAAAGTGGGGGAGGCGAGCAGTACTTC.

This clonotype occurred many times. The gene calls are TRBV27 and TRBJ2-1, with 9 bases identical to TRBD2. V trimming: 7 bases; J trimming: 6 bases; junction bases outside the gene matches: 10. CDR3 length: 15 residues. The germline V gene encodes CDR1 MNHEY and CDR2 SMNVEV (reference sequence). This chain's CDR3 is CASNTGGGAGNEQFF. The CDR3 nucleotides read TGTGCCAGCAACACCGGCGGGGGGGCCGGCAATGAGCAGTTCTTC.

This clonotype was counted many times. The V gene is TRBV20-1, the J gene TRBJ1-2; D not resolved. The ends were cut back, 5 bases at V and 2 bases at J, with 15 bases in the middle. Germline assignment: CDR1 DFQATT and CDR2 SNEGSKA (reference sequence). The CDR3 runs to 14 residues. For the CDR3, the DNA is TGCAGTGCTGCCCTGGCCTCTCCAAACTATGGCTACACCTTC. It yields the protein CSAALASPNYGYTF.